This T cell receptor beta chain was captured in a study of metastatic and nonmetastatic thyroid tumors. The wider study: Across blood and tumor or nodule tissue, repertoires from malignant and benign thyroid patients were compared with one another. Whole-study results and caveats: Across blood and tumor, TCR beta diversity in malignant thyroid tumors was reportedly significantly higher than in benign nodules.

The authors' processing: Between-group CDR3 differences, defined by clinicopathological status, yielded a distant-metastasis classifier for papillary thyroid cancer. TCRdb re-analyzed the PCR reads using MiXCR. TCRdb, rather than the study authors, made the V and J calls. The repertoire holds about 15,000 clones, with about a third as singletons. There are 12 residues in the CDR3. Per germline, CDR1 SGHDN and CDR2 FVKESK. V was pared by 5 bases and J by 1 base, with 5 bases between. Thyroid surgery was preceded by no treatment in any patient. This clone was detected many times. Its antigen remains unidentified.

The chain employs TRBV14 and TRBJ2-5; D is uncertain. The receptor was derived from a male donor with papillary thyroid cancer or a benign thyroid nodule (not recorded which). Some clones in this sample may be carry-over from other donors' samples. Sequenced input: tumor tissue. The CDR3, as DNA: TGTGCCAGCAGCTCACTCCAAGAGACCCAGTACTTC. Its protein is CASSSLQETQYF.